The 27 T cell receptor beta chains in this list originate from one sample, sequenced in a study of OX40 agonist ivuxolimab in advanced cancers. Library creation used the immunoSEQ multiplex PCR assay. What TCRdb holds here is the immuneACCESS table cut down to in-frame rearrangements. Part of the clones is not present; checked against another copy, under half of the missing clones reflect an unresolved V gene, and the others are unexplained. The table for this sample lists approximately 68,000 clones; about 90% of them were counted only once. Roughly 0.9% of the sample comes from the top ten. The sequences come from CD4+ or CD8+ T cells sorted from blood, collected in a trial of the OX40 agonist ivuxolimab. The receptor set was obtained from an adult with an advanced solid tumor such as melanoma, head and neck, liver or kidney cancer.

The genes are TRBV7-3 and TRBJ2-1, with 9 bases matching TRBD1. Germline V gene sequence: CDR1 SGHTA, CDR2 FQGTGA. CDR3 length: 14 amino acids. J lost 7 bases, V lost 5 bases, and 6 bases had no gene match. In nucleotides, the CDR3 is TGTGCCAGCAGCCCGACAGGGGGTAGGAATGAGCAGTTCTTC. It specifies CASSPTGGRNEQFF.

The chain is built from TRBV2 and TRBJ2-3; TRBD1 aligns across 8 bases. Germline assignment: CDR1 SNHLY and CDR2 FYNNEI. V trimming: 3 bases; J trimming: 6 bases; junction bases outside the gene matches: 14. This CDR3 has 17 amino acids. CDR3 in DNA: TGTGCCAGCAGTGACGCGTTTACTAAACAGGGGGTGGATACGCAGTATTTT. Protein sequence: CASSDAFTKQGVDTQYF.

This clone is a singleton in its sample. The V gene is TRBV6-6, the J gene TRBJ2-5; the match to TRBD2 covers 8 bases. Germline loops: CDR1 MNHNY, CDR2 SVGAGI (reference sequence). This CDR3 is 15 amino acids long. V shed 2 bases, J shed 5 bases, and the junction held 7 bases outside the gene matches. The CDR3 coding sequence is TGTGCCAGCAGTTACACACGGACTAGCTCTGAGACCCAGTACTTC. This gives the protein CASSYTRTSSETQYF.

This chain connects TRBV6-5 to TRBJ2-3, with D hard to call. The germline V and J ends were trimmed by 3 bases and 3 bases, with 4 bases remaining between them. The germline gives CDR1 MNHEY, CDR2 SVGAGI. The CDR3 is 12 residues long. This CDR3 is CASSYTTDTQYF. CDR3 bases: TGTGCCAGCAGTTATACTACAGATACGCAGTATTTT.

The CDR3 loop reads CASSLAAVPPHNYGYTF. In DNA, the CDR3 is TGTGCCAGCAGCTTAGCGGCAGTCCCTCCCCACAACTATGGCTACACCTTC. The gene calls are TRBV7-7 and TRBJ1-2, with D uncertain. CDR1 is SSHAT, CDR2 FNYEAQ, per germline (reference sequence). The length of the CDR3 is 17 residues. Trimming took 0 bases from V and 2 from J, leaving 16 bases between them.

The chain couples TRBV19 to TRBJ1-6, with TRBD1 identical over 7 bases. V trimming: 9 bases; J trimming: 3 bases; junction bases outside the gene matches: 5. Looked up from germline, CDR1 is LNHDA and CDR2 is SQIVND (reference sequence). There are 14 residues in the CDR3. CDR3 coding DNA: TGTGCCAGCGGGGACAGCTACTATAATTCACCCCTCCACTTT. This sequence encodes CASGDSYYNSPLHF.

This rearrangement joins TRBV15 to TRBJ1-3; the match to TRBD1 covers 7 bases. CDR1 is LNHNV and CDR2 is YYDKDF in the germline V gene (reference sequence). V was clipped by 0 bases and J by 6 bases; unmatched bases: 11. The CDR3 is 17 residues long. The CDR3 nucleotides read TGTGCCACCAGCAGAGATCTTACCCGGGACAGTCAAAACACCATATATTTT. It translates to CATSRDLTRDSQNTIYF.

The V call is TRBV6-5, the J call TRBJ2-7; D is undetermined. Trimming took 6 bases from V and 8 from J, leaving 17 bases between them. Germline loops: CDR1 MNHEY, CDR2 SVGAGI. CDR3 length equals 13 residues. The CDR3 region is CASSLLNWSQQYF. The CDR3 DNA sequence: TGTGCCAGCAGCCTCTTGAACTGGAGCCAGCAGTACTTC.

This chain links TRBV7-2 with TRBJ1-2, with TRBD1 identical over 8 bases. V was clipped by 7 bases and J by 5 bases; unmatched bases: 18. The CDR3 loop spans 17 amino acids. The germline gives CDR1 SGHTA, CDR2 FQGNSA. The CDR3 reads CASTRALGQAGEYGYTF. The CDR3 DNA reads TGTGCCAGCACTCGAGCCCTGGGACAGGCGGGGGAGTATGGCTACACCTTC.

V is TRBV5-3 and J is TRBJ2-1; no firm D call. TRBV5-3 has ORF status, its function being uncertain. V was pared by 5 bases and J by 5 bases, with 17 bases between. The CDR3 has 15 residues. The CDR3 here is CARRSPKNSHNEQFF. DNA for the CDR3: TGTGCCAGAAGAAGCCCCAAAAATTCCCACAATGAGCAGTTCTTC.

CDR3 sequence: CASSPGSSGGNEQFF. Here the CDR3 DNA reads TGTGCCAGCAGCCCGGGGTCTAGCGGGGGGAATGAGCAGTTCTTC. The chain is built from TRBV11-3 and TRBJ2-1, with 11 bases lining up with TRBD2. Germline trimming cut 5 bases from V and 7 bases from J; bases unmatched to any gene: 7. The CDR3 covers 15 residues. Looked up from germline, CDR1 is SGHNT and CDR2 is YENEEA.

The chain recombines TRBV7-3 with TRBJ2-2, with 11 bases matching TRBD2. The CDR3 runs 15 residues. V lost 5 bases to trimming and J lost 5 bases; unmatched junction nucleotides: 4. The germline gives CDR1 SGHTA, CDR2 FQGTGA. The CDR3 DNA is TGTGCCAGCAGCGCCGGGACTAGCGGAACCGGGGAGCTGTTTTTT. As protein: CASSAGTSGTGELFF.

The CDR3 is CASSQQPSTGELFF. For the CDR3, the DNA is TGCGCCAGCAGCCAGCAACCTAGCACCGGGGAGCTGTTTTTT. The chain combines TRBV4-3 with TRBJ2-2; D is ambiguous. This CDR3 has 14 amino acids. V was clipped by 3 bases and J by 4 bases, with 9 bases between them. The germline V gene encodes CDR1 LGHNA and CDR2 YSLEER.

V is TRBV19 and J is TRBJ2-1, with D hard to call. The CDR3 is 14 amino acids. Trimming shortened V by 4 bases and J by 0 bases, and 7 bases separated the two germline ends. Germline V gene sequence: CDR1 LNHDA, CDR2 SQIVND (reference sequence). CDR3 protein: CASSNYSSYNEQFF. The CDR3 DNA sequence: TGTGCCAGTAGTAACTACAGCTCCTACAATGAGCAGTTCTTC.

This clone was counted only a few times. The chain combines TRBV11-3 with TRBJ1-1; D uncertain. Germline V lookup: CDR1 SGHNT, CDR2 YENEEA. The CDR3 spans 13 residues. The germline V and J ends were trimmed by 1 base and 3 bases, with 6 bases remaining between them. This CDR3 is CASSLVRDTEAFF. The CDR3 DNA is TGTGCCAGCAGCTTAGTGCGGGACACTGAAGCTTTCTTT. Complete variable domain (other parts from reference TRBV11-3 and TRBJ1-1): EAGVVQSPRYKIIEKKQPVAFWCNPISGHNTLYWYLQNLGQGPELLIRYENEEAVDDSQLPKDRFSAERLKGVDSTLKIQPAELGDSAVYLCASSLVRDTEAFFGQGTRLTVV.

V gene TRBV6-1 combines with J gene TRBJ2-2; D gene ambiguous. The CDR3 loop spans 11 amino acids. The V and J ends lost 8 bases and 7 bases respectively, with 8 bases between them. The germline V gene has CDR1 MNHNS and CDR2 SASEGT. The CDR3 DNA follows: TGTGCCAGCCTTGGAAGCGGGGAGCTGTTTTTT. Its translation is CASLGSGELFF.

The V call is TRBV6-5, the J call TRBJ2-1; 11 bases match TRBD2. This CDR3 has 14 residues. V lost 6 bases and J lost 4; bases outside the gene matches: 2. CDR1 and CDR2 (germline): MNHEY, SVGAGI. Here the CDR3 DNA reads TGTGCCAGCAGGGTAGCGGGAGGGTACAATGAGCAGTTCTTC. Translated: CASRVAGGYNEQFF.

CDR3 bases: TGCGCCAGCAGCTTACAACCGACTAGCGGGTTACAGTTCTTC. Amino acids: CASSLQPTSGLQFF. The chain has TRBV5-1 and TRBJ2-1, with TRBD2 identical over 10 bases. There are 14 residues in the CDR3. Germline V gene sequence: CDR1 SGHRS, CDR2 YFSETQ. Unmatched junction bases numbered 9, after V lost 2 bases and J lost 13 bases.

A few counts support this clone. The V and J genes are TRBV11-3 and TRBJ1-1; tentative D call: TRBD1 (5 bases). V gave up 5 bases and J gave up 3 bases, with 22 bases separating them. CDR3 length equals 17 residues. Germline CDR1 reads SGHNT; CDR2 reads YENEEA. The CDR3 is CASSQGGTRGGDTEAFF. The CDR3, as DNA: TGTGCCAGCAGCCAAGGCGGGACTCGGGGGGGTGACACTGAAGCTTTCTTT. The whole variable domain, remainder taken from reference TRBV11-3 and TRBJ1-1, is EAGVVQSPRYKIIEKKQPVAFWCNPISGHNTLYWYLQNLGQGPELLIRYENEEAVDDSQLPKDRFSAERLKGVDSTLKIQPAELGDSAVYLCASSQGGTRGGDTEAFFGQGTRLTVV.

This clone was seen a few times. This sequence joins TRBV7-3 and TRBJ2-3; TRBD2 aligns across 13 bases. Unmatched junction bases numbered 4, after V lost 5 bases and J lost 2 bases. Per the germline V gene, CDR1 is SGHTA and CDR2 is FQGTGA. This CDR3 comprises 16 residues. CDR3 bases: TGTGCCAGCAGCCCCGGACTAGCGGGAGTCACAGATACGCAGTATTTT. Protein product: CASSPGLAGVTDTQYF.

V gene TRBV11-2 combines with J gene TRBJ2-1, with 7 bases that match TRBD2. The CDR3 spans 15 residues. With 1 base clipped from V and 6 bases from J, the junction kept 6 bases outside the gene matches. Germline lookup yields CDR1 SGHAT and CDR2 FQNNGV. The CDR3 DNA reads as TGTGCCAGCAGCTTAGCGGGAGGCCTGTCCAATGAGCAGTTCTTC. Translation gives CASSLAGGLSNEQFF.

This clone has a single count. The gene calls are TRBV6-6 and TRBJ1-2, with D perhaps TRBD1 (5 bases). With 2 bases removed from V and 8 bases from J, the gap between germline ends came to 12 bases. The CDR3 has 13 amino acids. Germline CDR1 and CDR2: MNHNY and SVGAGI (reference sequence). The CDR3 loop is CASSYGQGWGYTF. The CDR3 nucleotides read TGTGCCAGCAGTTACGGCCAGGGTTGGGGCTACACCTTC.

The table lists this clone with a few counts. This sequence joins TRBV28 and TRBJ1-2; D not resolved. Germline-derived CDR1 and CDR2 are MDHEN and SYDVKM. This CDR3 contains 12 residues. V lost 3 bases and J lost 5, with 7 bases in between. This chain's CDR3 is CASSFGFYGYTF. DNA of the CDR3: TGTGCCAGCAGTTTCGGCTTTTATGGCTACACCTTC.

This clone occurred once. The V call is TRBV5-1, the J call TRBJ2-7, with TRBD1 as a possible D gene (5 bases). Per germline, CDR1 SGHRS and CDR2 YFSETQ. This CDR3 is built from 13 residues. V lost 0 bases, J lost 3 bases, and 7 bases lay in between. This chain's CDR3 is CASSLVQGYEQYF. In DNA, the CDR3 is TGCGCCAGCAGCTTGGTTCAGGGCTACGAGCAGTACTTC.

The V gene is TRBV19, the J gene TRBJ2-3; tentatively, D is TRBD2 (5 bases). V was cut by 10 bases and J by 5 bases, with 19 bases left in between. Germline values: CDR1 LNHDA, CDR2 SQIVND (reference sequence). CDR3 size: 14 residues. In DNA form, the CDR3 reads TGTGCCACGGATGAGGGCAGCGCTTTAGATACGCAGTATTTT. It is translated as CATDEGSALDTQYF.

The chain uses TRBV7-2 and TRBJ2-7; 11 bases fit TRBD1. CDR3 length equals 17 residues. The trim removed 2 bases at V and 5 bases at J, leaving 11 bases unmatched. Germline V gene sequence: CDR1 SGHTA, CDR2 FQGNSA. The CDR3 coding sequence is TGTGCCAGCAGCTTATTGTTTAGCGGGACAGGGGGTCACGAGCAGTACTTC. This gives the protein CASSLLFSGTGGHEQYF.

The rearrangement uses TRBV19 and TRBJ2-5; D is possibly TRBD2 (6 bases). CDR1 and CDR2 from the germline V gene are LNHDA and SQIVND (reference sequence). V was trimmed by 1 base and J by 5 bases, leaving 11 bases between them. The CDR3 length is 14 residues. The CDR3 DNA sequence: TGTGCCAGTAGTATAGGCCTTGCGGGGGAGACCCAGTACTTC. Encoded protein: CASSIGLAGETQYF.